This record covers a single T cell receptor (beta chain). Antigen: not known. Primers: 60 Vbeta forward and 13 Jbeta reverse. Only in-frame clones appear in the TCRdb table, and some are missing; sequencing was by immunoSEQ multiplex PCR. Of some 190,000 clones in the sample, roughly 80% were seen once. This specimen belongs to a study of cytomegalovirus exposure and HLA in healthy donors. Study-wide points: A reported reduction in N-insertions relative to the roughly 710-donor mean was seen in an Asian-associated ancestry cluster in a later analysis.

This clonotype was sampled from a woman under 40 in good health and CMV-seropositive. The specimen sequenced was PBMCs.

CDR3 in amino acids: CASSESYNEQFF. The CDR3 nucleotides read TGTGCCAGCAGCGAGAGCTACAATGAGCAGTTCTTC. This chain links TRBV6-6 with TRBJ2-1, with D unresolved. Trimming left V 6 bases short and J 3 bases short, with 6 bases between. Germline CDR1 reads MNHNY; CDR2 reads SVGAGI (reference sequence). This CDR3 contains 12 residues.